This T cell receptor (beta chain) was obtained from a study of patients and donors after allogeneic stem cell transplantation. TCRdb redid the calling of the RT-PCR reads with MiXCR, one entry per CDR3 protein. The table lists 400,000 to 450,000 distinct CDR3 sequences, 16% of them singletons. V lost 4 bases, J lost 7 bases, and 11 bases lay in between. Per the germline V gene, CDR1 is SEHNR and CDR2 is FQNEAQ (reference sequence). CDR3 length: 13 amino acids. This receptor was obtained from a human donor who was either an allogeneic HSCT recipient or a stem cell or donor lymphocyte infusion donor (not recorded which). It is not recorded whose cells these are; they may come from a transplant donor. This chain uses TRBV7-9 with TRBJ1-3; TRBD1 is a possible D gene (5 bases). Source material: blood, either unsorted or a sorted T cell fraction (not recorded which). In DNA form, the CDR3 reads TGTGCCAGCAGCTCAGGGACGGCCAACACCATATATTTT. Amino acids: CASSSGTANTIYF.